A selection of T cell receptor beta chains follows, all from one sample in a study of blood T cells in healthy people across ages. A single record per CDR3 protein comes from TCRdb applying MiXCR to the 5' RACE reads. The sample carries 800,000 or so distinct CDR3 sequences, around 62% recorded once. The material sequenced was blood. Receptor source: a man younger than 45 in good health. Both conserved end residues are part of each CDR3. A D gene is named only where the DNA matches it firmly. Only some rows state a clone size, as once, few, many or a class for expanded clones.

abundance,d_gene,len,j_gene,v_gene,CDR3aa,CDR3nt
.,.,15,TRBJ2-3,TRBV9,CASSVDSWSTDTQYF,TGTGCCAGCAGCGTAGATAGCTGGAGCACAGATACGCAGTATTTT
.,.,11,TRBJ2-7,TRBV30,CAWSVEYEQYF,TGTGCCTGGAGTGTAGAATACGAGCAGTACTTC
.,TRBD1,13,TRBJ2-7,TRBV20-1,CSADGQGAYEQYF,TGCAGTGCTGACGGACAGGGGGCCTACGAGCAGTACTTC
.,TRBD2,18,TRBJ2-7,TRBV7-2,CASSYLGLAGGKNYEQYF,TGTGCCAGCAGCTACCTGGGACTAGCGGGGGGCAAGAATTACGAGCAGTACTTC
.,TRBD2,16,TRBJ2-1,TRBV6-5,CASSYSAGGLYNEQFF,TGTGCCAGCAGTTACTCTGCGGGGGGATTATACAATGAGCAGTTCTTC
.,.,15,TRBJ2-7,TRBV2,CASSETPQSSYEQYF,TGTGCCAGCAGTGAAACGCCCCAGAGCTCCTACGAGCAGTACTTC
.,.,13,TRBJ2-7,TRBV6-6,CASRRDSPSEQYF,TGTGCCAGCAGGCGGGACAGCCCTAGCGAGCAGTACTTC
.,TRBD2,17,TRBJ2-5,TRBV7-2,CASSLGPPTGGQETQYF,TGTGCCAGCAGCTTAGGGCCCCCAACGGGGGGGCAAGAGACCCAGTACTTT
.,.,14,TRBJ2-7,TRBV29-1,CSVVGQLKTYEQYF,TGCAGCGTGGTTGGGCAGTTAAAAACCTACGAGCAGTACTTC
.,TRBD1,12,TRBJ2-7,TRBV10-3,CAIRGQGYEQYF,TGTGCCATCAGGGGACAGGGCTACGAGCAGTACTTC
.,.,15,TRBJ2-5,TRBV20-1,CSALWTRSGQETQYF,.
.,TRBD1,15,TRBJ2-4,TRBV13,CTSSLVAGGINIQYF,TGTACCAGCAGCTTAGTGGCAGGGGGCATCAACATTCAGTACTTC
.,.,14,TRBJ1-2,TRBV6-6,CASKVGEGYYGYTF,TGTGCCAGCAAAGTCGGGGAAGGGTACTATGGCTACACCTTC
.,.,14,TRBJ2-7,TRBV2,CANNAGALAYEQYF,TGTGCCAACAATGCGGGGGCCCTCGCGTACGAGCAGTACTTC
.,.,15,TRBJ2-5,TRBV29-1,CSVSHPLEGGETQYF,TGCAGCGTTTCCCACCCGCTAGAGGGCGGGGAGACCCAGTACTTC
few,.,13,TRBJ1-1,TRBV29-1,CSVETNSNTEAFF,TGCAGCGTCGAAACCAATTCGAACACTGAAGCTTTCTTT
once,.,14,TRBJ2-7,TRBV2,CASSEMQGFYEQYF,TGTGCCAGCAGTGAAATGCAGGGTTTCTACGAGCAGTACTTC